This paragraph covers one T cell receptor beta chain sequence. This entry comes from a study of blood T cell repertoires in COVID-19. The repertoire was sequenced with immunoSEQ multiplex PCR; TCRdb's copy has only in-frame clones and lacks some. The sample consists of 120,000 or so clones, around 80% of them appearing once. The sequencing input was peripheral blood. The source of this sequence is a man in his 70s with acute or convalescent COVID-19.

The CDR3 DNA is TGTGCCAGCAGCTTAGTGGCTAGCGGGGGGCCCTCTGAGACCCAGTACTTC. Translating it yields CASSLVASGGPSETQYF. This chain joins TRBV7-2 and TRBJ2-5, with TRBD2 matching over 11 bases. The CDR3 spans 17 residues. Per the germline V gene, CDR1 is SGHTA and CDR2 is FQGNSA. Trimming at V came to 1 base and at J to 5 bases, leaving 9 bases not matched to a gene.